The 22 T cell receptor beta chains reported below all come from one sample, sequenced in a study of T cell responses to AZD1222 COVID-19 vaccine. TCRdb's table, derived via immunoSEQ multiplex PCR, lists solely in-frame clones and lacks some. The data contain over 150,000 clones, just over 90% of them singletons. Sequences were derived from peripheral blood, sampled on day 0 of AZD1222 vaccination. These receptors came from an adult in good health.

The rearrangement links TRBV28 to TRBJ1-2; no clear D gene. V lost 5 bases and J 0 bases, leaving 10 bases between the germline ends. The CDR3 has 14 residues. Germline V CDR1 and CDR2: MDHEN, SYDVKM. The CDR3, as DNA: TGTGCCAGCAGTCCATCTGGTTCTAACTATGGCTACACCTTC. Amino acid sequence: CASSPSGSNYGYTF.

There are a few counts of this clone. The rearrangement joins TRBV7-2 to TRBJ1-1; D remains ambiguous. Per germline, CDR1 SGHTA and CDR2 FQGNSA. The CDR3 runs to 15 residues. V lost 0 bases, J lost 7 bases, and 15 bases lay in between. The CDR3 nucleotides read TGTGCCAGCAGCTTAGCATATTCCCGAACTTATGAAGCTTTCTTT. It is translated as CASSLAYSRTYEAFF.

This clone appeared once. The CDR3 region is CATGLGFYEQYF. CDR3 sequence (DNA): TGTGCCACCGGGCTAGGGTTCTACGAGCAGTACTTC. V is TRBV28 and J is TRBJ2-7; D not resolved. The CDR3 has 12 residues. The germline gives CDR1 MDHEN, CDR2 SYDVKM. The V end lost 10 bases, the J end lost 3 bases, and 13 bases lay between the germline ends.

This chain uses TRBV15 with TRBJ1-2; D is uncertain. With 3 bases removed from V and 4 bases from J, the gap between germline ends came to 12 bases. The CDR3 consists of 14 residues. Germline loops: CDR1 LNHNV, CDR2 YYDKDF (reference sequence). The DNA for the CDR3 is TGTGCCACCAGCAGCTCACAGTGGGGCTATGGCTACACCTTC. Its protein product is CATSSSQWGYGYTF.

CDR3: CASTPGMGFGNSPLHF. The CDR3 DNA sequence: TGTGCCAGCACCCCCGGGATGGGGTTCGGTAATTCACCCCTCCACTTT. The chain employs TRBV5-5 and TRBJ1-6; D is undetermined. CDR1 and CDR2 from the germline V gene are SGHKS and YYEKEE (reference sequence). V dropped 6 bases and J dropped 6 bases, with 19 bases sitting between them. The CDR3 runs to 16 residues. Full variable domain (missing parts from reference TRBV5-5 and TRBJ1-6): DAGVTQSPTHLIKTRGQQVTLRCSPISGHKSVSWYQQVLGQGPQFIFQYYEKEERGRGNFPDRFSARQFPNYSSELNVNALLLGDSALYLCASTPGMGFGNSPLHFGNGTRLTVT.

The rearrangement joins TRBV27 to TRBJ1-4; D ambiguous. The length of the CDR3 is 13 residues. Trimming stripped 2 bases from V and 5 bases from J, with 6 bases between. Germline V gene lookup returns CDR1 MNHEY and CDR2 SMNVEV (reference sequence). The CDR3 DNA is TGTGCCAGCAGTTTAAGAGGGAATGAAAAACTGTTTTTT. Translating gives CASSLRGNEKLFF.

The rearrangement joins TRBV23-1 to TRBJ1-3; D gene unclear. TRBV23-1 is an ORF for which the function is uncertain. The CDR3 has 15 amino acids. The ends were cut back, 0 bases at V and 0 bases at J, with 6 bases in the middle. The CDR3 DNA is TGCGCCAGCAGTCAATCAGGTGCCTCTGGAAACACCATATATTTT. It encodes CASSQSGASGNTIYF.

The V call is TRBV5-4, the J call TRBJ1-3, with D uncertain. The V gene's germline CDR1 is SGHNT and CDR2 YYREEE (reference sequence). V lost 4 bases and J 0 bases, leaving 8 bases between the germline ends. The CDR3 length is 14 residues. As DNA, the CDR3 is TGTGCCAGCAGCCTAGTACCCTCTGGAAACACCATATATTTT. This codes for CASSLVPSGNTIYF.

This sequence joins TRBV19 and TRBJ1-2; 9 nucleotides agree with TRBD1. CDR1 is LNHDA and CDR2 is SQIVND in the germline V gene (reference sequence). The J segment lost 9 bases and the V segment lost 3 bases, leaving 11 bases of the junction unmatched. The CDR3 spans 15 residues. CDR3 protein: CASSILRDRVFRYTF. CDR3 nucleotide sequence: TGTGCCAGTAGTATTCTCCGGGACAGGGTATTTCGCTACACCTTC.

V is TRBV28 and J is TRBJ1-6, with D unclear. Germline CDR1 is MDHEN and CDR2 is SYDVKM. V dropped 4 bases and J dropped 0 bases, with 7 bases sitting between them. The CDR3 is 15 amino acids. The CDR3: CASSSPSSYNSPLHF. The CDR3 region has the DNA TGTGCCAGCAGTTCGCCGAGCTCCTATAATTCACCCCTCCACTTT.

The rearrangement joins TRBV5-1 to TRBJ1-1; possible D gene TRBD1, 5 bases. Deletions cut 7 bases from V and 1 base from J, with 14 bases between. Germline CDR1 reads SGHRS; CDR2 reads YFSETQ. CDR3 length: 14 residues. The CDR3 sequence: CASGEGTPNTEAFF. The DNA for the CDR3 is TGCGCCAGCGGGGAGGGGACGCCGAACACTGAAGCTTTCTTT.

Here the CDR3 reads CASSLGRTEAFF. The CDR3 nucleotides are TGTGCCAGCAGCCTAGGGAGGACTGAAGCTTTCTTT. The gene calls are TRBV6-5 and TRBJ1-1; D gene ambiguous. V shed 6 bases and J shed 5 bases, with 10 bases lying between them. Germline lookup yields CDR1 MNHEY and CDR2 SVGAGI. The CDR3 length is 12 residues.

This clone was seen a single time. The chain has TRBV5-1 and TRBJ1-4; 7 positions match TRBD1. The CDR3 has 14 amino acids. CDR1 is SGHRS, CDR2 YFSETQ, per germline. The V segment lost 2 bases and the J segment 8 bases; nucleotides outside the gene matches: 6. CDR3 sequence: CASSFGRTGEKLFF. In nucleotides, the CDR3 is TGCGCCAGCAGCTTTGGGCGGACAGGCGAAAAACTGTTTTTT.

The chain has TRBV7-8 and TRBJ2-3; the match to TRBD2 covers 8 bases. Germline V lookup: CDR1 SGHVS, CDR2 FQNEAQ. This CDR3 contains 15 residues. V dropped 1 base and J dropped 0; count of bases not matched to a gene: 0. The CDR3 DNA is TGTGCCAGCAGCTTAGGACTAGCGAGCACAGATACGCAGTATTTT. It is translated as CASSLGLASTDTQYF.

The chain combines TRBV4-1 with TRBJ2-5; D is ambiguous. V was trimmed by 0 bases and J by 5 bases, leaving 10 bases between them. Germline V gives CDR1 MGHRA, CDR2 YSYEKL. This CDR3 contains 14 residues. This CDR3 is CASSQDPEMETQYF. CDR3 coding DNA: TGCGCCAGCAGCCAAGATCCAGAGATGGAGACCCAGTACTTC.

This chain's CDR3 is CASSGTDAYNSPLHF. CDR3 DNA sequence: TGCGCCAGCAGCGGGACCGACGCCTATAATTCACCCCTCCACTTT. The rearrangement joins TRBV5-1 to TRBJ1-6, with D perhaps TRBD1 (5 bases). The CDR3 spans 15 residues. The germline V and J ends were trimmed by 4 bases and 2 bases, with 10 bases remaining between them. In germline, CDR1 is SGHRS, CDR2 YFSETQ. Using reference TRBV5-1 and TRBJ1-6 for the parts outside the CDR3, the full variable domain is KAGVTQTPRYLIKTRGQQVTLSCSPISGHRSVSWYQQTPGQGLQFLFEYFSETQRNKGNFPGRFSGRQFSNSRSEMNVSTLELGDSALYLCASSGTDAYNSPLHFGNGTRLTVT.

V and J are TRBV25-1 and TRBJ1-1, with a possible D match to TRBD1 (5 bases). CDR3 length: 11 amino acids. Germline V CDR1 and CDR2: MGHDK, SYGVNS. V lost 8 bases and J 5 bases, leaving 9 bases between the germline ends. The CDR3, as DNA: TGTGCCAGCTTGAGGGGAACTGAAGCTTTCTTT. It is translated as CASLRGTEAFF.

The V call is TRBV5-4, the J call TRBJ1-2; 8 bases map to TRBD1. The CDR3 runs to 17 residues. Looked up from germline, CDR1 is SGHNT and CDR2 is YYREEE (reference sequence). V was pared by 4 bases and J by 4 bases, with 15 bases of the junction left unmatched. CDR3 nucleotides: TGTGCCAGCAGCCCAGGACAGGGCCCAACATTACGCTATGGCTACACCTTC. It specifies CASSPGQGPTLRYGYTF.

The rearrangement joins TRBV5-1 to TRBJ1-2; D uncertain. The CDR3 totals 16 residues. V lost 0 bases, J lost 2 bases, and 14 bases lay in between. The germline gives CDR1 SGHRS, CDR2 YFSETQ. CDR3: CASSLARNSENYGYTF. As DNA, the CDR3 is TGCGCCAGCAGCTTGGCCAGGAACAGCGAAAACTATGGCTACACCTTC.

This chain joins TRBV6-6 and TRBJ2-3, with TRBD2 identical over 8 bases. Unmatched junction bases numbered 9, after V lost 5 bases and J lost 2 bases. The CDR3 has 16 residues. Germline assignment: CDR1 MNHNY and CDR2 SVGAGI (reference sequence). The CDR3 sequence: CASSLASGGDTDTQYF. In DNA form, the CDR3 reads TGTGCCAGCAGTCTAGCTTCGGGGGGGGACACAGATACGCAGTATTTT.

The rearrangement uses TRBV4-3 and TRBJ1-3; the D gene is possibly TRBD1 (6 bases). The germline V gene encodes CDR1 LGHNA and CDR2 YSLEER. This CDR3 has 16 residues. V was clipped by 1 base and J by 2 bases, with 12 bases between them. This CDR3 is CASSQVPKGAGNTIYF. Here the CDR3 DNA reads TGCGCCAGCAGCCAAGTTCCGAAGGGGGCTGGAAACACCATATATTTT.

The gene calls are TRBV4-3 and TRBJ1-2; D possibly corresponds to TRBD1 (5 bases). The CDR3 totals 17 residues. The ends were cut back, 0 bases at V and 8 bases at J, with 22 bases in the middle. Germline CDR1 is LGHNA and CDR2 is YSLEER. This chain's CDR3 is CASSQDSRPQGAGGYTF. CDR3 nucleotide sequence: TGCGCCAGCAGCCAAGATTCGCGACCTCAGGGCGCGGGGGGCTACACCTTC.